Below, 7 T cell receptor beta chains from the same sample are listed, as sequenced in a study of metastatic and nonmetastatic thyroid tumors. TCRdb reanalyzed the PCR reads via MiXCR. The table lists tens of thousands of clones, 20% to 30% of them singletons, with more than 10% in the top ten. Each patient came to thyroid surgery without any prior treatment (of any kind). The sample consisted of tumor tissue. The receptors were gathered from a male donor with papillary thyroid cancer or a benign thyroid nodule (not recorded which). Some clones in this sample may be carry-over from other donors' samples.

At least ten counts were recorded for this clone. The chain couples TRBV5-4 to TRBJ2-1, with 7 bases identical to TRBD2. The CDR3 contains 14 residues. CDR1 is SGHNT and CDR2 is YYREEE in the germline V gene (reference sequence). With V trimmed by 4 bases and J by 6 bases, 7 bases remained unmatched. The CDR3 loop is CASSSRLASNEQFF. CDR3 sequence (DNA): TGTGCCAGCAGCAGTAGACTAGCCTCCAATGAGCAGTTCTTC.

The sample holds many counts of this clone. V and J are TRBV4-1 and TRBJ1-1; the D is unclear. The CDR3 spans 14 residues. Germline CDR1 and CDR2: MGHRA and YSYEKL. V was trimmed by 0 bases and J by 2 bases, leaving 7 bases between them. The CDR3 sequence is CASSQEQVNTEAFF. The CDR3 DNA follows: TGCGCCAGCAGCCAAGAACAAGTAAACACTGAAGCTTTCTTT.

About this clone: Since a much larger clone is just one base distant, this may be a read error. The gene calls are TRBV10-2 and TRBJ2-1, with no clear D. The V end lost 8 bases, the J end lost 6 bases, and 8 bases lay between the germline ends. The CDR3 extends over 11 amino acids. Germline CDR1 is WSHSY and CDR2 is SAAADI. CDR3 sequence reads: CASGKSNEQFF. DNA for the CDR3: TGCGCCAGCGGTAAGTCCAATGAGCAGTTCTTC.

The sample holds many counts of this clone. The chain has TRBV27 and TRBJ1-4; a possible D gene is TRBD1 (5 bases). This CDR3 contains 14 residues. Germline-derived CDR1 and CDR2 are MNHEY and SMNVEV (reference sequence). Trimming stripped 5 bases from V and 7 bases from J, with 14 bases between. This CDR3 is CASSPLLRGEKLFF. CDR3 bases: TGTGCCAGCAGTCCCCTATTAAGGGGTGAAAAACTGTTTTTT.

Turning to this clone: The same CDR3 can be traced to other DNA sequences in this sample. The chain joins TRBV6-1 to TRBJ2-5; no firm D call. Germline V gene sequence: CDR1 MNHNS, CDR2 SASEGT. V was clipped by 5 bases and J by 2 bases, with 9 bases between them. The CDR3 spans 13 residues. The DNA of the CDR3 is TGTGCCAGCAGTCCTACACTTCAAGAGACCCAGTACTTC. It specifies CASSPTLQETQYF.

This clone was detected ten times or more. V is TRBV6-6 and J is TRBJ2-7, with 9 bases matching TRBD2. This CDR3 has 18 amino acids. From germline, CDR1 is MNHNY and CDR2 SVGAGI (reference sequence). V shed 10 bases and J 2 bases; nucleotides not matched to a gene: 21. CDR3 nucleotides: TGTGCCACCCAAAGGGGACCGCGGTCCGTAGCGGGAGCCTACGAGCAGTACTTC. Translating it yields CATQRGPRSVAGAYEQYF.

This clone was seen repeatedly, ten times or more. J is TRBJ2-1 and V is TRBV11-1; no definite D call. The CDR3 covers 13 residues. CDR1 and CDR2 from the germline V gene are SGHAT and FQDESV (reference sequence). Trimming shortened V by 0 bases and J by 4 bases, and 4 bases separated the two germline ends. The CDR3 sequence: CASSLAGYNEQFF. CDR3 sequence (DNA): TGTGCCAGCAGCTTAGCGGGGTACAATGAGCAGTTCTTC.